Sequencing of this TCR beta chain was carried out in a study of T cell changes during pregnancy in multiple sclerosis. This table comes from immunoSEQ multiplex PCR, and its TCRdb copy is limited to in-frame clones, with some not included. The sample shows about 110,000 clones, roughly 90% of them seen only once. CDR1 is SGHRS, CDR2 YFSETQ, per germline. The CDR3 has 17 amino acids. With 2 bases removed from V and 6 bases from J, the gap between germline ends came to 20 bases. Sample: peripheral blood, taken after pregnancy. This clonotype was sampled from a female donor with multiple sclerosis, enrolled in a pregnancy study. The chain employs TRBV5-1 and TRBJ2-2; D is ambiguous. Here the CDR3 DNA reads TGCGCCAGCAGCTTAGGCCCCAGGAATAATTTGCCCGGGGAGCTGTTTTTT. Amino acid sequence: CASSLGPRNNLPGELFF. The whole variable domain, filled in from reference TRBV5-1 and TRBJ2-2, reads KAGVTQTPRYLIKTRGQQVTLSCSPISGHRSVSWYQQTPGQGLQFLFEYFSETQRNKGNFPGRFSGRQFSNSRSEMNVSTLELGDSALYLCASSLGPRNNLPGELFFGEGSRLTVL.